The 5 T cell receptor beta chains in this list originate from one sample, sequenced in a study of blood T cell repertoires in COVID-19 (dated by TCRdb to the early 2020s). The method was the immunoSEQ multiplex PCR assay. The source is immuneACCESS, and TCRdb retained only in-frame sequences with V and J called. Part of the clones is not carried over; for the studies checked, unresolved V genes explain less than half of this, and the remainder is unexplained. The table for this sample lists hundreds of thousands of clones; about four fifths of them were counted only once. About 8.9% of the sample rests with the top ten. Sequenced sample: peripheral blood. These receptors all stem from a man at least 80 years old with acute or convalescent COVID-19.

The rearrangement uses TRBV5-1 and TRBJ1-2, with D maybe TRBD1 (6 bases). The V end was cut by 4 bases, the J end by 4 bases, with 14 bases between. The CDR3 loop spans 14 amino acids. Per germline, CDR1 SGHRS and CDR2 YFSETQ. CDR3 nucleotide sequence: TGCGCCAGCAGCCCCGGCAGGGGAACCTATGGCTACACCTTC. This sequence encodes CASSPGRGTYGYTF.

The V gene is TRBV27, the J gene TRBJ1-1; no clear D gene. Germline assignment: CDR1 MNHEY and CDR2 SMNVEV (reference sequence). This CDR3 has 15 amino acids. Trimming cost V 8 bases and J 3 bases, with 19 bases left between them. CDR3 DNA sequence: TGTGCCAGCCCTCTGGAGGGCAAGACGGACACTGAAGCTTTCTTT. Translation gives CASPLEGKTDTEAFF.

The chain uses TRBV6-5 and TRBJ1-1; 10 bases are a match to TRBD1. J gave up 8 bases and V 6 bases, and 9 bases lay outside the gene matches. The length of the CDR3 is 14 residues. Germline V gene lookup returns CDR1 MNHEY and CDR2 SVGAGI. This CDR3 reads CASRTGGENTEAFF. The CDR3 region has the DNA TGTGCCAGCAGGACAGGGGGCGAAAATACAGAAGCTTTCTTT.

The V call is TRBV6-6, the J call TRBJ1-5, with 7 bases matching TRBD1. Germline V lookup: CDR1 MNHNY, CDR2 SVGAGI (reference sequence). The CDR3 sequence is 14 residues long. Unmatched junction bases numbered 11, after V lost 8 bases and J lost 7 bases. This chain's CDR3 is CASVPTGKTQPQHF. The CDR3 bases are TGTGCCAGCGTGCCGACAGGGAAAACCCAGCCCCAGCATTTT.

CDR3 protein: CASSLRGEGPLHF. CDR3 DNA sequence: TGTGCCAGCAGTTTAAGGGGGGAGGGACCCCTCCACTTT. This chain joins TRBV12-3 or TRBV12-4 and TRBJ1-6, with D possibly being TRBD1 (6 bases). The CDR3 consists of 13 residues. Trimming took off 2 bases at V and 12 bases at J, with 11 bases between the two ends.